This is a list of T cell receptor beta chains from one sample in a study of cytomegalovirus exposure and HLA in healthy donors. The data were produced by immunoSEQ multiplex PCR, yet TCRdb's version contains in-frame clones alone and is incomplete. The sample lists tens of thousands of clones; 70% to 85% were seen once. Sequencing used PBMCs. The receptors derive from a man aged 30 to 39 in good health and CMV-seronegative. The CDR3 runs from the conserved cysteine through the conserved F or W. D genes are given only for firm matches. Size values are once, few and many counts, or a class for expanded clones, and some rows have none.

TRBV5-6	TRBJ1-5	-	-	TGTGCCAGCAGCGTGGGAGGCCAGGGATATCAGCCCCAGCATTTT	CASSVGGQGYQPQHF
TRBV28	TRBJ1-6	few	TRBD1	TGTGCCAGCAGTGATAGACAGGGGAGCTCCTATAATTCACCCCTCCACTTT	CASSDRQGSSYNSPLHF
TRBV6-1	TRBJ1-4	-	-	TGTGCCAGCAGTGGAAGCCCGATGGACTCAGCCGTGGCTAATGAAAAACTGTTTTTT	CASSGSPMDSAVANEKLFF
TRBV6-5	TRBJ2-7	-	-	TGTGCCAGCAGTTACTCCCAGACAGCCTCCTACGAGCAGTACTTC	CASSYSQTASYEQYF
TRBV2	TRBJ2-7	once	-	TGTGCCAGCAGTCGGGGGACCTACGAGCAGTACTTC	CASSRGTYEQYF
TRBV7-3	TRBJ2-3	few	-	TGTGCCAGCAGCCCAGGGGTCCGGATCGATACGCAGTATTTT	CASSPGVRIDTQYF
TRBV18	TRBJ2-2	-	TRBD1	TGTGCCAGCTCACTTGACAGGGTCGGAACCGGGGAGCTGTTTTTT	CASSLDRVGTGELFF
TRBV30	TRBJ2-2	-	TRBD2	TGTGCCTGGAGTTCAACAAGGACTAGCGGGGGGGCCGGTAGCACCGGGGAGCTGTTTTTT	CAWSSTRTSGGAGSTGELFF
TRBV10-3	TRBJ2-1	-	TRBD2	TGTGCCATCAGTGACCGACTAGCGGGAGGGTACAATGAGCAGTTCTTC	CAISDRLAGGYNEQFF
TRBV30	TRBJ1-3	-	-	TGTGCCTGGAGAAGGCAGGGGAATGGAAACACCATATATTTT	CAWRRQGNGNTIYF
TRBV11-2	TRBJ2-7	-	TRBD1	TGTGCCAGCAGCTTAGATATGACAGGGGAGCAGTACTTC	CASSLDMTGEQYF
TRBV5-4	TRBJ2-5	-	-	TGTGCCAGCAGCGCTACAGGGTTAGAGACCCAGTACTTC	CASSATGLETQYF
TRBV27	TRBJ1-2	-	TRBD1	TGTGCCAGCAGTTTAAAGTGGAGGACAGGGCCCTCCTATGGCTACACCTTC	CASSLKWRTGPSYGYTF
TRBV20-1	TRBJ2-7	-	-	TGCAGTGCAATGTTCGGCGAGCAGTACTTC	CSAMFGEQYF
TRBV4-2	TRBJ2-3	-	TRBD2	TGTGCCAGCAGCCAAAACTCACTAGCGCCTCAGTATTTT	CASSQNSLAPQYF
TRBV7-2	TRBJ1-1	-	-	TGTGCCAGCAGCCCTCCAAGTATGCGAATGAACACTGAAGCTTTCTTT	CASSPPSMRMNTEAFF
TRBV11-3	TRBJ1-1	-	TRBD1	TGTGCCAGCAGCCCCCGGACAGGAACCAGTGAAGCTTTCTTT	CASSPRTGTSEAFF
TRBV5-1	TRBJ2-3	few	TRBD1	TGCGCCAGCAGCCCCGGACAGGGAGGAGATACGCAGTATTTT	CASSPGQGGDTQYF
TRBV9	TRBJ1-1	-	TRBD1	TGTGCCAGCAGCGACACGGACAGGGGCGGGAGCACTGAAGCTTTCTTT	CASSDTDRGGSTEAFF
TRBV30	TRBJ2-1	-	TRBD1	TGTGCCTGGAGTCTGGACAGGGGCCTCTACAATGAGCAGTTCTTC	CAWSLDRGLYNEQFF
TRBV18	TRBJ1-2	-	-	TGTGCCAGCTCACTCCGGGACACGAACTATGGCTACACCTTC	CASSLRDTNYGYTF
TRBV5-6	TRBJ1-2	once	TRBD1	TGTGCCAGCAGCAAAAAAAGACGGACAGGTCAAAGCTATGGCTACACCTTC	CASSKKRRTGQSYGYTF
TRBV11-3	TRBJ2-1	-	TRBD2	TGTGCCAGCAGCTCCGGGACTAGCATCGTAGGCAACGAGCAGTTCTTC	CASSSGTSIVGNEQFF
TRBV30	TRBJ2-7	-	-	TGTGCCTGGAGTGGATCATTAGCCTCCTACGAGCAGTACTTC	CAWSGSLASYEQYF
TRBV2	TRBJ2-3	-	-	TGTGCCAGCAGTGAAGAGCAGGGTAGGGTCGATACGCAGTATTTT	CASSEEQGRVDTQYF
TRBV29-1	TRBJ2-5	-	TRBD1	TGCAGCGTTATGGGACAGAGAGAGACCCAGTACTTC	CSVMGQRETQYF
TRBV29-1	TRBJ1-1	-	-	TGCAGCGTAATTAGACAGCTAGAAGCTTTCTTT	CSVIRQLEAFF